This T cell receptor beta chain was recorded in a study of shared clonotypes between healthy human individuals (TCRdb year 2020). As for the study more broadly: The cohort comprised two women and a few men aged 18 to 49 years. Per donor, three plates each were used for CD4 naive and CD4 memory, two for CD8 naive, and one for CD8 memory. The study deeply sequenced blood TCR repertoires of about 5 healthy adults to estimate repertoire size and the extent of clonotype sharing between individuals. Each donor's leukapheresis produced roughly between roughly 0.85 and 9 billion PBMCs. To increase sequencing depth and limit assay-specific biases, TCR repertoire library preparation and sequencing were carried out by different laboratories using diverse techniques. What the research found in general, with its limitations: When a few donors were compared, the shared fraction of clonotypes was 5% to 6.5% for naive CD4, more than 3% for naive CD8, 2% to 2.5% for memory CD4, and 0.35% to 0.4% for memory CD8. Only blood was sampled, and tissue TCR repertoires likely differ from those in blood. The small number of donors limited the genetic and exposure-history diversity represented. Pairwise subsampling indicated that sequencing depth was expected to affect the degree of clonotype sharing among donors. Estimated clonotype richness was generally larger for naive than for memory subsets. Compared with non-shared clonotypes, clonotypes shared by all four sorted-subset donors had higher generation probabilities. Even with the large sequencing depth, rarefaction of the sorted-subset datasets indicated that sequencing was incomplete.

V drops 3 bases and J drops 4 bases, leaving 13 bases in between. The CDR3 has 15 amino acids, counting the end cysteine and phenylalanine. Only the CDR3 DNA is retained, 45 bases long and in frame from the first base. In the germline V gene, CDR1 corresponds to SGHAT and CDR2 to FQNNGV. Healthy HIV-negative adults with no recently reported acute infections or vaccinations were included as donors. Every donor was a Caucasian adult living in Nashville, Tennessee, USA. CD4+ T cells were enriched by magnetic negative selection, after which naive cells were positively selected on CD45RA and the negative fraction was taken as the memory subset. Blood was obtained by leukapheresis, after which PBMCs were separated by Ficoll-Histopaque density gradient centrifugation and cryopreserved in liquid nitrogen vapor phase. Purity and quantity of every magnetically sorted T cell population were checked by analytical flow cytometry. From each sorted fraction, genomic DNA was isolated and quantified by UV absorbance on a Nanodrop 2000c.

TCR CDR3 regions were amplified from genomic DNA by multiplex PCR using the deep immunoSEQ assay. Extracted genomic DNA from each cell subset was spread evenly across all wells of several immunoSEQ 96-well plates, with each plate serving as a replicate. Each replicate PCR for sorted subsets received 200 ng genomic DNA, equal to some 32,000 T cell genomes. The purified libraries were quantified using a Qubit 3.0 fluorometer, sized with a Bioanalyzer 2100, and then quantified again using the KAPA Library Quantification kit. A separate single-read 150-cycle Illumina NextSeq 550 flow cell was used to sequence each immunoSEQ 96-well plate. Processing in the source paper ran as follows. Because only junctional sequences without quality scores were contained in the immunoSEQ output, filtering matching that applied to full-length reads could not be performed. Sequences were annotated with PyIR, a Python wrapper for IgBLAST v1.9, using IMGT germline references to assign V/J genes and CDR3. Any read was removed if the V/J assignment was weak (E-value above 1e-6), the CDR3 was missing, or the read contained stop codons, out-of-frame junctions, or ambiguous translated residues. V3J clonotypes were defined as sequences sharing the same inferred V gene, J gene, and CDR3 amino acid sequence. To compute the percentage overlap between repertoires, the number of shared unique clonotypes was divided by the size of the smaller repertoire. RTK rarefaction, the Chao1 estimator, and Recon v2.1 estimates of unobserved clonotypes were used to assess repertoire richness. Generation probabilities were computed with OLGA for all TCRbeta clonotypes obtained by the gDNA method from a few donors. Held by TCRdb, this immuneACCESS table contains in-frame sequences only and omits some clones. Under half of the omission traces to an unresolved V gene where checked; the cause of the rest is unknown. Clone size and the V and J calls come from that table; the DNA yielded D and trimming. Counted in this sample were over 400,000 clones; 90% to 97% of them appeared once. The ten top clones hold 0.064% of the sample.

This clone occurred once. Its recognized antigen is unknown. It has no much larger one-base neighbor in the sample; base qualities were not kept. The TCR was taken from a woman aged 30 to 39 in good health. The sequenced sample consisted of naive CD4+ T cells sorted from blood. The cell subset or site label, read with the paper, signifies: CD45RA+ positively selected. The V gene is TRBV11-2 and the J gene is TRBJ2-1, with TRBD2 as a weak D call on 5 bases. CDR3 reads: CASSFGPTRYNEQFF. The bases read TGTGCCAGCAGCTTTGGTCCAACTAGGTACAATGAGCAGTTCTTC.